This TCR beta chain was captured in a study of blood T cells in healthy people across ages. The use of a sample-barcoded 5' primer and a J-beta primer mix characterized a second PCR of roughly 6 to 12 cycles. TCRdb recomputed calls from the 5' RACE reads with MiXCR, one row per CDR3 protein. Among just over 1 million distinct CDR3 sequences, 40% to 55% were seen once, and the ten largest hold approximately 19%. The receptor's source is a woman aged 55-69 years in good health. The material sequenced was blood.

The CDR3 coding sequence is TGCGCCAGCGCCACAGGGGGTAACTACGAGCAGTACTTC. Its translation is CASATGGNYEQYF. J is TRBJ2-7 and V is TRBV10-2, with 8 nucleotides matching TRBD1. The V gene's germline CDR1 is WSHSY and CDR2 SAAADI. The length of the CDR3 is 13 residues. V was clipped by 8 bases and J by 3 bases; unmatched bases: 6.